The T cell receptor (beta chain) described here comes from a study of graft-versus-host responses after intestinal transplantation. Study in general: Grafts that recipients had were multivisceral, liver-intestinal, or isolated intestinal transplants. The recipients all started with anti-thymocyte globulin induction and then took tacrolimus and steroids for around three years.

Trimming took 6 bases from V and 9 from J; bases not matched to a gene: 10. The length of the CDR3 is 14 residues. The germline V gene encodes CDR1 MNHEY and CDR2 SVGAGI. This table comes from immunoSEQ multiplex PCR, and its TCRdb copy is limited to in-frame clones, with some not included. Of approximately 79,000 clones detected, approximately 82% appear once; the ten largest clones hold about 0.8%. A remark on this clone: Its matching antigen is unknown.

The genes are TRBV6-5 and TRBJ1-5; 8 nucleotides match TRBD1. This receptor was identified in a human donor who received an intestinal transplant. The material was unstimulated CD4+ T cells sorted from spleen or lymph node cells, obtained before intestinal transplant. The CDR3 DNA is TGTGCCAGCAGAGGACAGGGAGATTTGTCGCCCCAGCATTTT. It is translated as CASRGQGDLSPQHF.